Presented here are 18 T cell receptor beta chains from one specimen sequenced in a study of Graves' ophthalmopathy and Graves' hyperthyroidism. Amplification targeted the TCR beta CDR3 regions, with RNA transcripts as the source material. The first-round RT-PCR employed HTBI primers together with the Qiagen OneStep RT-PCR kit. A multiplex PCR was then performed as the second round. Using its own MiXCR run on the multiplex PCR reads, TCRdb lists one record per CDR3 protein. The data hold about 500,000 distinct CDR3 sequences, with roughly an eighth observed a single time. The source material was blood. The receptors were sampled from a woman aged 30 to 39 with Graves' ophthalmopathy.

This clonotype was detected many times. V gene TRBV12-3 or TRBV12-4 combines with J gene TRBJ1-2; 11 bases agree with TRBD1. V lost 5 bases, J lost 0 bases, and 11 bases stayed unmatched. This CDR3 contains 18 residues. For the CDR3, the DNA is TGTGCCAGCAGTGGCGCTACCGGGACAGGGGGAGCTAACTATGGCTACACCTTC. The encoded protein is CASSGATGTGGANYGYTF.

This clonotype was recorded many times. It may be a read error: a sequence one base away is much more abundant. V and J are TRBV6-1 and TRBJ1-1; D ambiguous. CDR3 length: 15 amino acids. V was pared by 7 bases and J by 1 base, with 16 bases between. Germline V gives CDR1 MNHNS, CDR2 SASEGT. DNA of the CDR3: TGTGCCAGCAAACTAGAGCCAAGACCGAACACTGAAGCTTTCTTT. Translation gives CASKLEPRPNTEAFF.

In this sample, this clonotype turned up a few times. The chain carries TRBV6-2 or TRBV6-3 and TRBJ1-1, with 9 positions matching TRBD1. Germline V CDR1 and CDR2: MNHEY, SVGEGT. With V trimmed by 0 bases and J by 4 bases, 6 bases remained unmatched. This CDR3 has 16 amino acids. The CDR3 is CASSYSGTGMGTEAFF. DNA for the CDR3: TGTGCCAGCAGTTACTCAGGGACAGGGATGGGCACTGAAGCTTTCTTT.

This rearrangement joins TRBV12-3 or TRBV12-4 to TRBJ2-5, with D possibly being TRBD2 (6 bases). Trimming pared 6 bases from V and 5 bases from J, leaving 13 bases between. This CDR3 has 13 amino acids. DNA for the CDR3: TGTGCCAGCAGCTCGACTAGTTCCGAGACCCAGTACTTC. Translated: CASSSTSSETQYF.

There are many counts of this clonotype. This sequence joins TRBV10-1 and TRBJ1-1; TRBD1 agrees at 7 bases. V lost 2 bases to trimming and J lost 5 bases; unmatched junction nucleotides: 8. The length of the CDR3 is 15 residues. Per the germline V gene, CDR1 is WNHNN and CDR2 is SYGVQD (reference sequence). The DNA of the CDR3 is TGCGCCAGCAGTGAGAGACAGGGTTTGTATACTGAAGCTTTCTTT. Residues: CASSERQGLYTEAFF.

This clonotype was found many times. The chain joins TRBV6-1 to TRBJ1-3; D unresolved. With 8 bases removed from V and 0 bases from J, the gap between germline ends came to 11 bases. This CDR3 is 14 amino acids long. CDR1 MNHNS and CDR2 SASEGT come from the germline V gene. CDR3 loop: CASSDGISGNTIYF. DNA for the CDR3: TGTGCCAGCTCGGACGGGATCTCTGGAAACACCATATATTTT.

Ten or more counts support this clonotype. This rearrangement joins TRBV20-1 to TRBJ1-5; D is undetermined. Germline loops: CDR1 DFQATT, CDR2 SNEGSKA (reference sequence). This CDR3 is built from 14 residues. V was pared by 1 base and J by 9 bases, with 16 bases between. The CDR3 bases are TGCAGTGCTAGAGCACTGAAGGGCGATGGGCCCCAGCATTTT. This translates into CSARALKGDGPQHF.

This clonotype came up many times. The genes are TRBV20-1 and TRBJ1-2, with TRBD1 matching over 7 bases. Germline CDR1 is DFQATT and CDR2 is SNEGSKA (reference sequence). V shed 4 bases, J shed 2 bases, and the junction held 7 bases outside the gene matches. CDR3 length: 14 amino acids. The CDR3, as DNA: TGCAGTGCTACCAGGGGGGTGCAAAACTATGGCTACACCTTC. Encoded protein: CSATRGVQNYGYTF.

V usage is TRBV27 and J usage is TRBJ1-6; TRBD1 might be the D (5 bases). Trimming shortened V by 3 bases and J by 10 bases, and 10 bases separated the two germline ends. Germline V gene sequence: CDR1 MNHEY, CDR2 SMNVEV (reference sequence). This CDR3 spans 13 amino acids. The CDR3 DNA sequence: TGTGCCAGCAGTTTGGTCAGGGAATCACCCCTCCACTTT. Residues: CASSLVRESPLHF.

This clonotype was detected many times. The chain carries TRBV6-1 and TRBJ1-2; 7 bases are shared with TRBD1. Germline V lookup: CDR1 MNHNS, CDR2 SASEGT. V shed 6 bases, J shed 6 bases, and the junction held 13 bases outside the gene matches. The CDR3 contains 15 residues. CDR3 DNA sequence: TGTGCCAGCAGACTAAACAGGGGAGTGGGAGATGGCTACACCTTC. Protein product: CASRLNRGVGDGYTF.

In this sample, this clonotype turned up many times. V usage is TRBV28 and J usage is TRBJ1-6; tentative D call: TRBD1 (5 bases). V was cut by 7 bases and J by 6 bases, with 10 bases left in between. The length of the CDR3 is 13 residues. Germline V gene data show CDR1 as MDHEN and CDR2 as SYDVKM. This CDR3 reads CASIRDRNSPLHF. The CDR3 DNA sequence: TGTGCCAGCATCAGGGACCGTAATTCACCCCTCCACTTT.

The sample holds many counts of this clonotype. A much bigger clone sits one base away, suggesting this may be a read error. The chain links TRBV12-3 or TRBV12-4 to TRBJ1-5, with D unresolved. The CDR3 contains 13 residues. This CDR3 is CASSLGPNQLQHF. CDR3 DNA sequence: TGTGCCAGCAGTTTAGGGCCCAATCAGCTCCAGCATTTT.

The sample holds many counts of this clonotype. The chain couples TRBV29-1 to TRBJ2-2; D gene uncertain. V lost 4 bases and J lost 1, with 7 bases in between. The CDR3 spans 13 residues. CDR1 and CDR2 from the germline V gene are SQVTM and ANQGSEA. The CDR3 here is CSVVTVNTGELFF. CDR3 DNA: TGCAGCGTTGTTACTGTGAACACCGGGGAGCTGTTTTTT.

As to this clonotype: The CDR3 does not close with the conserved phenylalanine or tryptophan, likely indicating a read error. The chain employs TRBV12-3 or TRBV12-4 and TRBJ1-1, with unresolved D. This CDR3 comprises 16 residues. The CDR3 sequence is CASSLGLGPRNTEAFS. In DNA form, the CDR3 reads TGTGCCAGCAGCTTAGGGTTAGGACCCAGGAACACTGAAGCTTTCTCT.

This clonotype was recorded many times. The chain uses TRBV12-3 or TRBV12-4 and TRBJ1-1; 11 bases align to TRBD1. The CDR3 length is 14 residues. J gave up 6 bases and V 6 bases, and 6 bases lay outside the gene matches. In DNA form, the CDR3 reads TGTGCCAGCAGCCCGGGACAGGGGGGGTCTGAAGCTTTCTTT. Encoded protein: CASSPGQGGSEAFF.

This clonotype was detected many times. This chain links TRBV27 with TRBJ2-5; 8 nucleotides agree with TRBD1. V lost 2 bases and J lost 4; bases outside the gene matches: 6. This CDR3 spans 15 amino acids. Germline CDR1 is MNHEY and CDR2 is SMNVEV (reference sequence). CDR3 amino acids: CASSLRTGITETQYF. CDR3 nucleotide sequence: TGTGCCAGCAGTTTAAGGACAGGGATTACAGAGACCCAGTACTTC.

This clonotype was observed many times. The chain recombines TRBV20-1 with TRBJ2-7, with TRBD1 matching over 8 bases. This CDR3 has 17 residues. V was pared by 4 bases and J by 4 bases, with 18 bases of the junction left unmatched. Germline values: CDR1 DFQATT, CDR2 SNEGSKA (reference sequence). CDR3 sequence reads: CSAILTPGGIDRYEQYF. CDR3 sequence (DNA): TGCAGTGCTATCCTCACACCAGGGGGCATAGACCGGTACGAGCAGTACTTC.

This clonotype has at least ten counts. The rearrangement uses TRBV5-1 and TRBJ1-3; D gene uncertain. Trimming left V 4 bases short and J 0 bases short, with 11 bases between. Germline CDR1 SGHRS, CDR2 YFSETQ. This CDR3 comprises 15 residues. This chain's CDR3 is CASSESMFSGNTIYF. The CDR3 DNA reads as TGCGCCAGCAGCGAGTCGATGTTCTCTGGAAACACCATATATTTT.